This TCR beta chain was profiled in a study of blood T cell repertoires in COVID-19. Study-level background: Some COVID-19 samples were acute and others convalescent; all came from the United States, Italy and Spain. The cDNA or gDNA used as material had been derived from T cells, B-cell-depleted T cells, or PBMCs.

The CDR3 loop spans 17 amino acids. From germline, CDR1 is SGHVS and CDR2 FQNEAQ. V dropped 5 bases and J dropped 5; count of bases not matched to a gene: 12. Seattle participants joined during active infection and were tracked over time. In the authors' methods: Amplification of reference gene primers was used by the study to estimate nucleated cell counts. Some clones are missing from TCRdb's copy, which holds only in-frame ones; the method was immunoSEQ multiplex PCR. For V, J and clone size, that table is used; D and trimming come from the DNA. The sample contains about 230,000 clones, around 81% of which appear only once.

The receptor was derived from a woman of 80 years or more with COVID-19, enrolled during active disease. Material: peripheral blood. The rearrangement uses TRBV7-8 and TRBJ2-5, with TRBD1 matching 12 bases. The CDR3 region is CASSLPGTGGSEETQYF. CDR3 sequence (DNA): TGTGCCAGCAGCCTACCAGGGACAGGGGGCTCGGAGGAGACCCAGTACTTC. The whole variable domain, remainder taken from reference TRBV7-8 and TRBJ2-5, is GAGVSQSPRYKVAKRGQDVALRCDPISGHVSLFWYQQALGQGPEFLTYFQNEAQLDKSGLPSDRFFAERPEGSVSTLKIQRTQQEDSAVYLCASSLPGTGGSEETQYFGPGTRLLVL.